This T cell receptor beta chain came from a study of cytomegalovirus exposure and HLA in healthy donors. Donors likely had unrecorded immune exposures despite being nominally healthy when sampled. Overall study results and limits: Most subjects' HLA-A and HLA-B alleles were reportedly predicted from TCR beta sequences. Associated with cytomegalovirus, according to the listing, were fewer than 200 TCR beta chains. Analysis performed later found approximately 17,000 TCR beta sequences associated with HLA alleles at 0.05 false discovery rate.

As regards this clone: The antigen is undetermined.

The PCR employed 60 Vbeta primers together with 13 Jbeta primers. Sequenced by immunoSEQ multiplex PCR; TCRdb stores in-frame clones only, minus some. The profile covers 100,000 to 120,000 clones, with about 86% appearing a single time and about 1.8% taken by the ten largest. The sample consisted of PBMCs. This receptor was obtained from a man aged 40-49 years in good health and CMV-seronegative.

CDR3 residues: CSAHTDSYEQYF. CDR3 in DNA: TGCAGCGCACATACAGATTCCTACGAGCAGTACTTC. V gene TRBV29-1 combines with J gene TRBJ2-7; D is unclear. Per germline, CDR1 SQVTM and CDR2 ANQGSEA. The V end lost 7 bases, the J end lost 1 base, and 11 bases lay between the germline ends. The CDR3 has 12 amino acids.